The rows below give T cell receptor beta chains drawn from one sample of a study of T-cell reconstitution after alpha-beta-depleted transplantation in children. A single record per CDR3 protein comes from TCRdb applying MiXCR to the PCR reads. The sample has about 230,000 distinct CDR3 sequences, 12% seen once. Sequenced material: PBMCs from the stem cell graft donor, taken from the stem cell graft. These receptors came from a human donor who donated a stem cell graft to a child with acute lymphoblastic leukemia. The CDR3 runs from the conserved cysteine through the conserved F or W. D genes are given only for firm matches. Only part of the rows carry a size: once, few, many, or a class if the clone is expanded.

d_call: TRBD2
clone_size: many
v_call: TRBV7-6
cdr3_aa: CASSPLAGGPVEQYF

d_call: TRBD2
clone_size: NA
v_call: TRBV6-5
cdr3_aa: CASSYRGSGTDTQYF

d_call: TRBD1
clone_size: many
v_call: TRBV10-1
cdr3_aa: CASSESGQGGIQYF

d_call: NA
clone_size: NA
v_call: TRBV4-3
cdr3_aa: CASSQDYGAYQPQHF

d_call: NA
clone_size: NA
v_call: TRBV6-1
cdr3_aa: CASNWGTENSPLHF

d_call: NA
clone_size: many
v_call: TRBV6-6
cdr3_aa: CASSSFRQYEQYF

d_call: TRBD2
clone_size: many
v_call: TRBV6-1
cdr3_aa: CASSERLAGSTDTQYF

d_call: NA
clone_size: NA
v_call: TRBV5-1
cdr3_aa: CASSPTGSLSYNEQFF

d_call: NA
clone_size: many
v_call: TRBV29-1
cdr3_aa: CSVEIGHLLTEAFF

d_call: NA
clone_size: many
v_call: TRBV19
cdr3_aa: CASSTGSNTEAFF

d_call: TRBD1
clone_size: many
v_call: TRBV5-1
cdr3_aa: CASRQTGTDNSPLHF

d_call: NA
clone_size: many
v_call: TRBV28
cdr3_aa: CASSHRPTEAFF

d_call: NA
clone_size: many
v_call: TRBV28
cdr3_aa: CASWQGQGYTF

d_call: TRBD2
clone_size: NA
v_call: TRBV12-3/TRBV12-4
cdr3_aa: CASSFLPSGRSRHEQFF

d_call: NA
clone_size: many
v_call: TRBV9
cdr3_aa: CASSVEGGTEAFF

d_call: NA
clone_size: many
v_call: TRBV10-3
cdr3_aa: CAISDDRNTGELFF

d_call: NA
clone_size: many
v_call: TRBV12-3/TRBV12-4
cdr3_aa: CASGPVTEAFF

d_call: NA
clone_size: many
v_call: TRBV4-3
cdr3_aa: CASSQDRSAGRPDTQYF

d_call: TRBD2
clone_size: few
v_call: TRBV29-1
cdr3_aa: CSVRGLAESSYEQYF

d_call: NA
clone_size: many
v_call: TRBV7-2
cdr3_aa: CASSSTGPPLSYEQYF

d_call: NA
clone_size: many
v_call: TRBV28
cdr3_aa: CASSPRSTGELFF

d_call: TRBD2
clone_size: many
v_call: TRBV5-5
cdr3_aa: CASSSRTSGGQETQYF

d_call: NA
clone_size: few
v_call: TRBV14
cdr3_aa: CASSPNTLSYEQYF

d_call: TRBD2
clone_size: many
v_call: TRBV28
cdr3_aa: CASSLSLADFYEQYF

d_call: NA
clone_size: few
v_call: TRBV2
cdr3_aa: CASSGKPVPSSGYTF

d_call: TRBD2
clone_size: NA
v_call: TRBV19
cdr3_aa: CASSITSGGFSYNEQFF

d_call: NA
clone_size: NA
v_call: TRBV27
cdr3_aa: CASGFQPQHF

d_call: NA
clone_size: many
v_call: TRBV20-1
cdr3_aa: CSARGGGRGRVNEQFF

d_call: TRBD2
clone_size: many
v_call: TRBV13
cdr3_aa: CASSSLAGAPRDTQYF

d_call: NA
clone_size: many
v_call: TRBV12-3/TRBV12-4
cdr3_aa: CASSFEGIGREKLFF

d_call: NA
clone_size: NA
v_call: TRBV15
cdr3_aa: CATSRDKNNRKGDEQFF